This record covers a single T cell receptor beta chain. The antigen it recognizes is unknown. No DNA is shown, since the ends of the CDR3 on it are uncertain; the CDR3 is the one TCRdb lists. The data are from a study of CD8 T cells in Susac syndrome (dated by TCRdb to the late 2010s). Notes on the research overall: Repertoire sequencing was used to test whether CD8+ T cell activation and differentiation in Susac syndrome was antigen driven.

Peripheral blood CD8+ and CD4+ T cells from healthy donors, Susac syndrome patients and multiple sclerosis patients were profiled using high-throughput TCR beta sequencing. The multiple sclerosis controls were treatment-naive patients who had stable or active relapsing-remitting disease and met the revised McDonald criteria. Bulk CD8+ and CD4+ T cells were purified magnetically by negative isolation, whereas CD8+ TEMRA cells were enriched by FACS. Blood was collected in EDTA tubes and processed within 24 hours, with PBMCs isolated through density gradient centrifugation. PBMCs destined for TCR sequencing were cryopreserved in liquid nitrogen and later thawed in a 37 °C water bath. The sorted or isolated CD4+, CD8+ and CD8+ TEMRA cells reached a purity of at least 90%. Broader findings and caveats from the paper: The TCR sequencing and HLA analysis was acknowledged to have included a relatively small number of individuals.

RNA was extracted using the RNeasy kit, and roughly 0.45 to 1 ug of the RNA was reverse transcribed with random hexamers. TCR beta CDR3 regions were amplified with the immunoSEQ multiplex PCR assay covering 54 Vbeta and 13 Jbeta segments. PCR amplification bias was corrected using a synthetic template baseline for primer optimization and computational correction. As for how the authors treated the data: Reads were annotated to V, D and J genes per IMGT and analyzed with immunoSEQ Analyzer, keeping only productive sequences. Clonality was calculated as one minus the Shannon entropy normalized by log2 of the number of productive unique sequences. Public and private clones were assessed among the 100 most prevalent clones of each patient and control. A clone was defined as Susac-specific if it was absent from the healthy and MS cohorts, from roughly 980 published viral clones and from other ImmuneACCESS disease sequences. The public reads were reanalyzed by TCRdb: fastp trimming at Q25, MiXCR alignment, in-frame beta chains only. Rows are unified per CDR3 protein, each entry keeping the most common DNA and genes. The V and J calls, along with clone size, are taken from TCRdb and not from the paper's own processing. This sample lists 200,000 to 250,000 distinct CDR3 sequences; about 95% were detected once. Of the sample, 0.095% is held by the ten largest clones.

According to the germline V gene, CDR1 reads SGHVS and CDR2 reads FNYEAQ. The CDR3, from cysteine to phenylalanine, totals 18 residues. This clonotype originated in a human donor with multiple sclerosis. The V gene is TRBV7-6 and the J gene is TRBJ2-6; TRBD1, the D gene given by the table, was not confirmed from the DNA. Sample: CD4+ T cells from PBMCs. For the CDR3, the sequence is CASSPGLGMGSGANVLTF.